A selection of T cell receptor beta chains follows, all from one sample in a study of graft-versus-host responses after intestinal transplantation. No cognate antigen is known for these TCRs. The method was immunoSEQ multiplex PCR; TCRdb's version includes in-frame clones alone and lacks a portion of them. This sample yields 25,000 to 35,000 clones, of which approximately 83% are seen a single time; roughly a fifth belongs to the top ten. The sample consisted of unstimulated CD8+ T cells sorted from spleen or lymph node cells, taken before intestinal transplant. The origin of the receptors is a human donor who received an intestinal transplant. Both conserved end residues are part of each CDR3. Fields, in order: V gene, D gene, clone size, J gene, CDR3 protein, CDR3 DNA. The D gene is left open where the match is weak. Clone sizes are given selectively: once, few, many, or a class where the clone is expanded.

v_gene: TRBV5-1; d_gene: -; abundance: -; j_gene: TRBJ2-3; CDR3aa: CASSFRGAGTDTQYF; CDR3nt: TGCGCCAGCAGCTTTCGGGGGGCCGGCACAGATACGCAGTATTTT
v_gene: TRBV28; d_gene: -; abundance: once; j_gene: TRBJ2-5; CDR3aa: CASSLYRAETQYF; CDR3nt: TGTGCCAGCAGTTTATACAGGGCTGAGACCCAGTACTTC
v_gene: TRBV7-6; d_gene: -; abundance: -; j_gene: TRBJ1-3; CDR3aa: CASSQGAGGSGNTIYF; CDR3nt: TGTGCCAGCAGCCAAGGGGCAGGCGGCTCTGGAAACACCATATATTTT
v_gene: TRBV28; d_gene: -; abundance: -; j_gene: TRBJ2-5; CDR3aa: CASSFPGRETQYF; CDR3nt: TGTGCCAGCAGTTTCCCAGGGCGAGAGACCCAGTACTTC
v_gene: TRBV6-5; d_gene: -; abundance: -; j_gene: TRBJ1-6; CDR3aa: CASSRSTEPSSPLHF; CDR3nt: TGTGCCAGCAGTCGGAGTACTGAACCCAGTTCACCCCTCCACTTT
v_gene: TRBV9; d_gene: TRBD1; abundance: few; j_gene: TRBJ2-2; CDR3aa: CASSVETGGTGELFF; CDR3nt: TGTGCCAGCAGCGTCGAGACAGGGGGTACCGGGGAGCTGTTTTTT
v_gene: TRBV25-1; d_gene: -; abundance: -; j_gene: TRBJ2-2; CDR3aa: CASSERKGRGVPGELFF; CDR3nt: TGTGCCAGCAGTGAACGGAAGGGCAGGGGGGTTCCCGGGGAGCTGTTTTTT
v_gene: TRBV2; d_gene: TRBD2; abundance: -; j_gene: TRBJ2-2; CDR3aa: CASSVKGLAGTGELFF; CDR3nt: TGTGCCAGCAGTGTAAAGGGACTAGCGGGTACCGGGGAGCTGTTTTTT
v_gene: TRBV18; d_gene: TRBD2; abundance: -; j_gene: TRBJ2-1; CDR3aa: CASSPRQILTSGHNEQFF; CDR3nt: TGTGCCAGCTCACCTCGACAGATCCTCACTAGCGGGCACAATGAGCAGTTCTTC
v_gene: TRBV5-4; d_gene: -; abundance: -; j_gene: TRBJ2-1; CDR3aa: CASSFQYNEQFF; CDR3nt: TGTGCCAGCAGCTTCCAGTACAATGAGCAGTTCTTC
v_gene: TRBV29-1; d_gene: -; abundance: -; j_gene: TRBJ2-4; CDR3aa: CSVEDFVAKNIQYF; CDR3nt: TGCAGCGTTGAAGATTTCGTCGCCAAAAACATTCAGTACTTC
v_gene: TRBV4-1; d_gene: -; abundance: -; j_gene: TRBJ2-3; CDR3aa: CASSLSQDSDTQYF; CDR3nt: TGCGCCAGCAGCCTTAGTCAGGACTCAGATACGCAGTATTTT
v_gene: TRBV28; d_gene: -; abundance: -; j_gene: TRBJ1-5; CDR3aa: CASSSYLAGTKPQHF; CDR3nt: TGTGCCAGCAGTTCGTACCTTGCAGGGACTAAGCCCCAGCATTTT
v_gene: TRBV28; d_gene: -; abundance: -; j_gene: TRBJ1-1; CDR3aa: CASSFSEGPRTGEAFF; CDR3nt: TGTGCCAGCAGTTTCTCCGAGGGTCCTCGCACTGGTGAAGCTTTCTTT
v_gene: TRBV7-6; d_gene: -; abundance: few; j_gene: TRBJ2-6; CDR3aa: CASSLAGVNSGANVLTF; CDR3nt: TGTGCCAGCAGCTTAGCAGGGGTAAACTCTGGGGCCAACGTCCTGACTTTC
v_gene: TRBV2; d_gene: -; abundance: -; j_gene: TRBJ2-5; CDR3aa: CASSPGGQTETQYF; CDR3nt: TGTGCCAGCAGTCCCGGGGGACAGACAGAGACCCAGTACTTC
v_gene: TRBV28; d_gene: TRBD1; abundance: -; j_gene: TRBJ2-3; CDR3aa: CASKMDRGGTDTQYF; CDR3nt: TGTGCCAGCAAGATGGACAGGGGTGGCACAGATACGCAGTATTTT
v_gene: TRBV4-2; d_gene: -; abundance: -; j_gene: TRBJ1-1; CDR3aa: CASSQDPRGSNTEAFF; CDR3nt: TGTGCCAGCAGCCAAGATCCTAGAGGGTCGAACACTGAAGCTTTCTTT
v_gene: TRBV10-3; d_gene: TRBD1; abundance: -; j_gene: TRBJ1-5; CDR3aa: CATGQGNNQPQHF; CDR3nt: TGTGCCACCGGACAGGGCAATAATCAGCCCCAGCATTTT
v_gene: TRBV19; d_gene: -; abundance: -; j_gene: TRBJ2-3; CDR3aa: CASSPLNSDTQYF; CDR3nt: TGTGCCAGTAGCCCCTTAAACAGTGATACGCAGTATTTT
v_gene: TRBV9; d_gene: -; abundance: -; j_gene: TRBJ2-7; CDR3aa: CASSRETNEQYF; CDR3nt: TGTGCCAGCAGTCGGGAAACTAACGAGCAGTACTTC
v_gene: TRBV10-3; d_gene: TRBD2; abundance: -; j_gene: TRBJ2-3; CDR3aa: CAISEPGTSDTDTQYF; CDR3nt: TGTGCCATCAGCGAGCCCGGGACTAGCGACACAGATACGCAGTATTTT
v_gene: TRBV13; d_gene: TRBD1; abundance: -; j_gene: TRBJ1-1; CDR3aa: CASSPRTGGILEAFF; CDR3nt: TGTGCCAGCAGTCCTAGGACAGGGGGCATTTTAGAAGCTTTCTTT
v_gene: TRBV6-5; d_gene: TRBD1; abundance: -; j_gene: TRBJ2-1; CDR3aa: CASSYTIKHRGNEQFF; CDR3nt: TGTGCCAGCAGTTACACCATCAAACACAGGGGTAATGAGCAGTTCTTC
v_gene: TRBV19; d_gene: -; abundance: -; j_gene: TRBJ2-5; CDR3aa: CASSMDGDYQETQYF; CDR3nt: TGTGCCAGTAGTATGGATGGGGACTACCAAGAGACCCAGTACTTC
v_gene: TRBV28; d_gene: -; abundance: -; j_gene: TRBJ2-1; CDR3aa: CASSFRLGGVSYNEQFF; CDR3nt: TGTGCCAGCAGTTTTCGATTGGGCGGGGTCTCCTACAATGAGCAGTTCTTC
v_gene: TRBV4-1; d_gene: TRBD1; abundance: -; j_gene: TRBJ2-7; CDR3aa: CASSQIWTGGNYEQYF; CDR3nt: TGCGCCAGCAGCCAAATTTGGACAGGGGGAAACTACGAGCAGTACTTC
v_gene: TRBV7-9; d_gene: TRBD2; abundance: -; j_gene: TRBJ2-1; CDR3aa: CASSLGLGGGASIEQFF; CDR3nt: TGTGCCAGCAGCTTAGGACTTGGCGGGGGGGCGAGCATTGAGCAGTTCTTC
v_gene: TRBV11-2; d_gene: -; abundance: -; j_gene: TRBJ1-3; CDR3aa: CASSLDENQNTIYF; CDR3nt: TGTGCCAGCAGCTTAGATGAGAACCAAAACACCATATATTTT
v_gene: TRBV7-9; d_gene: -; abundance: -; j_gene: TRBJ1-4; CDR3aa: CASSFTPAEKLFF; CDR3nt: TGTGCCAGCAGCTTTACGCCAGCGGAAAAACTGTTTTTT
v_gene: TRBV4-1; d_gene: TRBD2; abundance: -; j_gene: TRBJ2-1; CDR3aa: CASSQVLAGRSYNEQFF; CDR3nt: TGCGCCAGCAGCCAAGTCCTAGCGGGGCGCTCCTACAATGAGCAGTTCTTC
v_gene: TRBV19; d_gene: TRBD1; abundance: -; j_gene: TRBJ2-1; CDR3aa: CASSKPRDRVNEQFF; CDR3nt: TGTGCCAGTAGTAAACCCAGGGACAGGGTTAATGAGCAGTTCTTC
v_gene: TRBV4-1; d_gene: -; abundance: -; j_gene: TRBJ2-7; CDR3aa: CASSQVGLDAYEQYF; CDR3nt: TGCGCCAGCAGCCAAGTGGGACTCGACGCCTACGAGCAGTACTTC
v_gene: TRBV28; d_gene: TRBD2; abundance: -; j_gene: TRBJ2-1; CDR3aa: CASSLGGGSYNEQFF; CDR3nt: TGTGCCAGCAGTTTGGGGGGGGGCTCCTACAATGAGCAGTTCTTC
v_gene: TRBV20-1; d_gene: -; abundance: -; j_gene: TRBJ1-3; CDR3aa: CSARRGNTIYF; CDR3nt: TGCAGTGCTAGGAGGGGAAACACCATATATTTT
v_gene: TRBV4-1; d_gene: -; abundance: -; j_gene: TRBJ1-5; CDR3aa: CASSHTARGAGQPQHF; CDR3nt: TGCGCCAGCAGCCATACAGCGCGGGGGGCGGGTCAGCCCCAGCATTTT
v_gene: TRBV2; d_gene: -; abundance: -; j_gene: TRBJ1-6; CDR3aa: CASIPSSYNSPLHF; CDR3nt: TGTGCCAGCATTCCGAGCTCCTATAATTCACCCCTCCACTTT
v_gene: TRBV2; d_gene: TRBD2; abundance: -; j_gene: TRBJ2-5; CDR3aa: CASITSGHEETQYF; CDR3nt: TGTGCCAGCATCACTAGCGGGCATGAAGAGACCCAGTACTTC
v_gene: TRBV7-9; d_gene: TRBD1; abundance: -; j_gene: TRBJ1-2; CDR3aa: CASSLGQGSYTF; CDR3nt: TGTGCCAGCAGCTTAGGACAGGGGAGCTACACCTTC
v_gene: TRBV6-1; d_gene: TRBD2; abundance: -; j_gene: TRBJ2-2; CDR3aa: CASRLAEVGELFF; CDR3nt: TGTGCCAGCAGGCTAGCGGAGGTTGGGGAGCTGTTTTTT
v_gene: TRBV7-8; d_gene: TRBD1; abundance: -; j_gene: TRBJ2-2; CDR3aa: CASSLGPGQGGELFF; CDR3nt: TGTGCCAGCAGCTTAGGCCCCGGACAGGGTGGAGAGCTGTTTTTT
v_gene: TRBV6-4; d_gene: TRBD1; abundance: once; j_gene: TRBJ2-2; CDR3aa: CASSPTGESDTGELFF; CDR3nt: TGTGCCAGCAGTCCGACAGGGGAATCAGACACCGGGGAGCTGTTTTTT
v_gene: TRBV27; d_gene: TRBD1; abundance: -; j_gene: TRBJ2-7; CDR3aa: CASSIRQGAGEQYF; CDR3nt: TGTGCCAGCAGTATACGACAGGGGGCCGGGGAGCAGTACTTC
v_gene: TRBV28; d_gene: -; abundance: -; j_gene: TRBJ1-1; CDR3aa: CASSPTLQVKLNTEAFF; CDR3nt: TGTGCCAGCAGTCCCACACTACAGGTGAAACTGAACACTGAAGCTTTCTTT
v_gene: TRBV28; d_gene: -; abundance: -; j_gene: TRBJ1-4; CDR3aa: CASSLGTSNEKLFF; CDR3nt: TGTGCCAGCAGTTTAGGCACCAGTAATGAAAAACTGTTTTTT
v_gene: TRBV7-2; d_gene: -; abundance: -; j_gene: TRBJ1-3; CDR3aa: CASSLDSRGSGNTIYF; CDR3nt: TGTGCCAGCAGCTTAGACTCTCGCGGCTCTGGAAACACCATATATTTT
v_gene: TRBV15; d_gene: TRBD1; abundance: -; j_gene: TRBJ2-7; CDR3aa: CATSRVGTVYEQYF; CDR3nt: TGTGCCACCAGCAGAGTCGGGACAGTCTACGAGCAGTACTTC
v_gene: TRBV28; d_gene: TRBD1; abundance: -; j_gene: TRBJ2-1; CDR3aa: CASGDRGDYNEQFF; CDR3nt: TGTGCCAGCGGAGACAGGGGGGACTACAATGAGCAGTTCTTC
v_gene: TRBV7-9; d_gene: -; abundance: -; j_gene: TRBJ1-2; CDR3aa: CASSLSGNPYGYTF; CDR3nt: TGTGCCAGCAGTTTATCCGGGAACCCGTATGGCTACACCTTC
v_gene: TRBV6-1; d_gene: TRBD1; abundance: few; j_gene: TRBJ1-3; CDR3aa: CASSDSRIGTAGNTIYF; CDR3nt: TGTGCCAGCAGTGATTCGAGGATAGGGACAGCTGGAAACACCATATATTTT
v_gene: TRBV28; d_gene: TRBD1; abundance: -; j_gene: TRBJ2-7; CDR3aa: CASRTRQGAKQYF; CDR3nt: TGTGCCAGCAGAACCCGTCAGGGGGCGAAGCAGTACTTC
v_gene: TRBV7-9; d_gene: TRBD1; abundance: -; j_gene: TRBJ2-7; CDR3aa: CASSRQGATYEQYF; CDR3nt: TGTGCCAGCAGCCGCCAGGGGGCGACCTACGAGCAGTACTTC
v_gene: TRBV12-2; d_gene: -; abundance: once; j_gene: TRBJ1-2; CDR3aa: CASRLAADYGYTF; CDR3nt: TGTGCAAGTCGCTTAGCGGCGGACTATGGCTACACCTTC
v_gene: TRBV4-1; d_gene: TRBD2; abundance: -; j_gene: TRBJ2-5; CDR3aa: CASSPGGGMETQYF; CDR3nt: TGCGCCAGCAGCCCCGGGGGGGGGATGGAGACCCAGTACTTC